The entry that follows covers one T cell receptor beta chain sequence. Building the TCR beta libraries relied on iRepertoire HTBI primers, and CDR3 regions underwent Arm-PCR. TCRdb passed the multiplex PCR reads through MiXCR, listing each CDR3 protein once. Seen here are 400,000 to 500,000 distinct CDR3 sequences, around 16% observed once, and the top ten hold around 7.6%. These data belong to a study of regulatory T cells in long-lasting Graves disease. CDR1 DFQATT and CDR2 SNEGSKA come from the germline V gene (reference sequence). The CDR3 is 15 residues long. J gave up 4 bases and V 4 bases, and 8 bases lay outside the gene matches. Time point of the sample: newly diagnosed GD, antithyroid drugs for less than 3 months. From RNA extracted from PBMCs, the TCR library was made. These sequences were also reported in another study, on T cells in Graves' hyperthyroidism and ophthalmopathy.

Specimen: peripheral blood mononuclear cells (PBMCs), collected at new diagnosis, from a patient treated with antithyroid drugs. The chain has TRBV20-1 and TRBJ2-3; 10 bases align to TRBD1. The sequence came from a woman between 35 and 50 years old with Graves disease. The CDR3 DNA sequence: TGCAGTGCTAATCTTGGGACAGGGGCTGCAGATACGCAGTATTTT. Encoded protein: CSANLGTGAADTQYF.